The clone carrying this T cell receptor beta chain was observed a single time. V was clipped by 2 bases and J by 9 bases, with 14 bases between them. From germline, CDR1 is SGHAT and CDR2 FQNNGV. The CDR3 runs to 14 residues. Methods used by the authors: Scientists estimated how many nucleated cells there were by amplifying reference gene primers. Profiled with immunoSEQ multiplex PCR; TCRdb holds only in-frame clones, not every one. The DNA gave D and trimming, while V, J and clone size come from that table. Among fewer than 200,000 clones listed, 76% were seen once. This sample was included in a study of blood T cell repertoires in COVID-19. Overall study context: Whether acute or convalescent, the COVID-19 samples came from the United States, Italy and Spain. Sample material is recorded as cDNA or gDNA derived from T cells, B-cell-depleted T cells, or PBMCs.

This rearrangement joins TRBV11-2 to TRBJ1-5; D unresolved. The TCR sequence derives from a woman in her forties or fifties with active or convalescent COVID-19. The sample consisted of peripheral blood. CDR3 DNA sequence: TGTGCCAGCAGCTTACATAAGACAACTCCGCCCCAGCATTTT. Its protein is CASSLHKTTPPQHF.